The rows below give T cell receptor beta chains drawn from one sample of a study of regulatory T cells in long-lasting Graves disease. TCRdb reprocessed the multiplex PCR reads via MiXCR and lists one record per CDR3 protein. The sample records a few hundred thousand distinct CDR3 sequences, around a fifth being singletons. The specimen was peripheral blood mononuclear cells (PBMCs), collected when the disease was refractory, from a patient treated with antithyroid drugs. These receptors were taken from a female donor with Graves disease. The CDR3 runs from the conserved cysteine through the conserved F or W. A D gene is named only where the DNA matches it firmly. Clone size is not always given. Where it is, it says once, few, many or a class for expanded clones.

V gene	D gene	clone size	J gene	CDR3 protein	CDR3 DNA
TRBV2	-	many	TRBJ1-3	CASSERQAKTIYF	TGTGCCAGCAGTGAACGACAGGCCAAGACCATATATTTT
TRBV5-4	TRBD1	-	TRBJ1-1	CASSLTGAKNTEAFF	TGTGCCAGCAGCTTGACAGGGGCTAAGAACACTGAAGCTTTCTTT
TRBV30	-	many	TRBJ2-7	CAWRRQAPYEQYF	TGTGCCTGGAGGAGACAGGCCCCCTACGAGCAGTACTTC
TRBV28	-	many	TRBJ2-7	CASSLSRGRVTFEQYF	TGTGCCAGCAGTTTATCCAGGGGGAGGGTGACTTTCGAGCAGTACTTC
TRBV11-2	-	few	TRBJ2-2	CASSFRRGNTGELFF	TGTGCCAGCAGCTTTCGAAGGGGGAACACCGGGGAGCTGTTTTTT
TRBV4-1	-	-	TRBJ1-4	CASSHRSRGVANEKLFF	TGCGCCAGCAGCCACCGGTCTCGCGGCGTAGCTAATGAAAAACTGTTTTTT
TRBV12-3/TRBV12-4	TRBD1	many	TRBJ2-2	CASRPSTGGFGELFF	TGTGCCAGCAGACCTTCGACAGGGGGCTTCGGGGAGCTGTTTTTT
TRBV11-2	-	many	TRBJ2-5	CASSLGSRGAETQYF	TGTGCCAGCAGCTTAGGGTCCAGGGGGGCAGAGACCCAGTACTTC
TRBV3-1	-	many	TRBJ2-5	CASSRAGGETQYF	TGTGCCAGCAGTCGCGCAGGGGGGGAGACCCAGTACTTC
TRBV29-1	-	many	TRBJ1-2	CSVGSLYGYTF	TGCAGCGTTGGGAGTCTCTATGGCTACACCTTC
TRBV11-3	-	few	TRBJ1-3	CASSLQRSGNTIYF	TGTGCCAGCAGCTTGCAGAGGTCTGGAAACACCATATATTTT